Below, 16 T cell receptor beta chains from the same sample are listed, as sequenced in a study of CD8+ T cells in alopecia areata. In each case, RNA was isolated and then reverse transcribed into cDNA as the sequencing template. Profiled with immunoSEQ multiplex PCR; TCRdb holds only in-frame clones, not every one. Altogether more than 200,000 clones are present, roughly 69% being singletons, with the ten largest covering roughly 1.2%. The material sequenced was CD4+ T cells sorted from blood, taken at week 0. All receptors derive from a human donor with alopecia areata.

This chain uses TRBV6-1 with TRBJ2-1; 12 bases are shared with TRBD2. The CDR3 is 16 residues long. Germline V gene sequence: CDR1 MNHNS, CDR2 SASEGT. Trimming removed 4 bases from V and 7 bases from J; junction bases left unmatched: 8. CDR3 loop: CASSVLAGGPLNEQFF. The CDR3, as DNA: TGTGCCAGCAGTGTTCTAGCGGGGGGGCCTCTTAATGAGCAGTTCTTC.

The V call is TRBV11-2, the J call TRBJ2-7, with D uncertain. Germline V lookup: CDR1 SGHAT, CDR2 FQNNGV. The CDR3 consists of 14 residues. Trimming cost V 2 bases and J 5 bases, with 13 bases left between them. Here the CDR3 reads CASSLRIFRDEQYF. Written as DNA, the CDR3 is TGTGCCAGCAGCTTAAGAATCTTCCGCGACGAGCAGTACTTC.

The V call is TRBV29-1, the J call TRBJ2-5, with D maybe TRBD2 (5 bases). The germline V gene has CDR1 SQVTM and CDR2 ANQGSEA. The CDR3 has 13 residues. V was trimmed by 2 bases and J by 2 bases, leaving 9 bases between them. CDR3 sequence (DNA): TGCAGCGTTGAAATGGGAGTTCAAGAGACCCAGTACTTC. Its protein product is CSVEMGVQETQYF.

This clone was observed a handful of times. This rearrangement joins TRBV7-2 to TRBJ2-3; unclear D gene. From germline, CDR1 is SGHTA and CDR2 FQGNSA. Trimming left V 3 bases short and J 4 bases short, with 8 bases between. This CDR3 region has 13 residues. The DNA of the CDR3 is TGTGCCAGCAGCTTCGCGTCCCCAGATACGCAGTATTTT. It translates to CASSFASPDTQYF.

J is TRBJ2-7 and V is TRBV30; possibly TRBD2 for D (6 bases). The germline V gene encodes CDR1 GTSNPN and CDR2 SVGIG (reference sequence). Deletions cut 0 bases from V and 7 bases from J, with 19 bases between. The CDR3 consists of 15 residues. The CDR3 DNA reads as TGTGCCTGGAGTGTATCAGTCGCGGGTGCGGGGGAGCAGTACTTC. Its translation: CAWSVSVAGAGEQYF.

The chain carries TRBV29-1 and TRBJ2-3, with D perhaps TRBD1 (5 bases). CDR1 is SQVTM and CDR2 is ANQGSEA in the germline V gene. This CDR3 is built from 15 residues. The V and J ends lost 1 base and 1 base respectively, with 12 bases between them. Written as DNA, the CDR3 is TGCAGCGTTGAAGGGGCATTCAGGGGCACAGATACGCAGTATTTT. Translated: CSVEGAFRGTDTQYF.

V is TRBV5-1 and J is TRBJ1-3; D is ambiguous. V shed 0 bases and J shed 4 bases, with 11 bases lying between them. Per germline, CDR1 SGHRS and CDR2 YFSETQ. The CDR3 length is 15 residues. CDR3 sequence: CASSLALTSGNTIYF. CDR3 nucleotides: TGCGCCAGCAGCTTGGCCCTGACTTCGGGAAACACCATATATTTT. The full variable domain, with the rest looked up from reference TRBV5-1 and TRBJ1-3, is KAGVTQTPRYLIKTRGQQVTLSCSPISGHRSVSWYQQTPGQGLQFLFEYFSETQRNKGNFPGRFSGRQFSNSRSEMNVSTLELGDSALYLCASSLALTSGNTIYFGEGSWLTVV.

This clone was observed a single time. The V call is TRBV4-1, the J call TRBJ2-7; unclear D gene. The germline CDR1 and CDR2 sequences are MGHRA and YSYEKL. The V and J ends lost 3 bases and 3 bases respectively, with 18 bases between them. This CDR3 is built from 16 residues. CDR3 coding DNA: TGCGCCAGCAGCCAGTCTCCGGGTGGGGATCTCTACGAGCAGTACTTC. The encoded protein is CASSQSPGGDLYEQYF.

V and J are TRBV5-4 and TRBJ1-2; D is perhaps TRBD1 (5 bases). V was cut by 5 bases and J by 6 bases, with 17 bases left in between. The CDR3 covers 14 residues. Germline CDR1 is SGHNT and CDR2 is YYREEE (reference sequence). The CDR3 spells CASSRELGGNGYTF. As DNA, the CDR3 is TGTGCCAGCAGTCGGGAACTCGGGGGGAATGGCTACACCTTC.

The rearrangement uses TRBV7-9 and TRBJ1-1; D is possibly TRBD1 (6 bases). Germline V lookup: CDR1 SEHNR, CDR2 FQNEAQ (reference sequence). Trimming stripped 5 bases from V and 0 bases from J, with 16 bases between. This CDR3 comprises 16 residues. CDR3 amino acids: CASSRHTGTVNTEAFF. CDR3 nucleotide sequence: TGTGCCAGCAGCCGGCACACAGGGACGGTGAACACTGAAGCTTTCTTT.

This clone was picked up a small number of times. The V gene is TRBV30, the J gene TRBJ2-3; D remains ambiguous. Germline V CDR1 and CDR2: GTSNPN, SVGIG (reference sequence). CDR3 length: 12 residues. V dropped 0 bases and J dropped 5 bases, with 6 bases sitting between them. CDR3 nucleotide sequence: TGTGCCTGGAGTGTATCGGTAGATACGCAGTATTTT. Protein sequence: CAWSVSVDTQYF.

This clone turned up a few times. This chain links TRBV6-5 with TRBJ2-3, with 11 bases that match TRBD2. J lost 7 bases, V lost 2 bases, and 5 bases had no gene match. Germline V lookup: CDR1 MNHEY, CDR2 SVGAGI. The CDR3 is made up of 15 amino acids. The CDR3 DNA sequence: TGTGCCAGCAGTTACGTTGCTAGCGGGGGGTATACGCAGTATTTT. It encodes CASSYVASGGYTQYF.

About this clone itself: This sample also contains other DNA sequences that code for the same CDR3. V and J are TRBV9 and TRBJ2-1, with D possibly being TRBD2 (6 bases). This CDR3 region has 15 residues. Between the trimmed V and J ends, which lost 0 bases and 1 base, there was a span of 8 bases. Germline V gene lookup returns CDR1 SGDLS and CDR2 YYNGEE. The DNA of the CDR3 is TGTGCCAGCAGCGTAGCCGGAGGGTCCTACAATGAGCAGTTCTTC. Its translation is CASSVAGGSYNEQFF.

This rearrangement joins TRBV9 to TRBJ2-5; D unresolved. The CDR3 is 15 residues long. Germline CDR1 SGDLS, CDR2 YYNGEE. V lost 0 bases and J 2 bases, leaving 11 bases between the germline ends. The CDR3 DNA is TGTGCCAGCAGCGTAGTGACGGGCTATCAAGAGACCCAGTACTTC. Its translation: CASSVVTGYQETQYF.

This chain uses TRBV5-1 with TRBJ2-4, with D perhaps given as TRBD1 or TRBD2 (5 bases each). CDR3 length: 15 amino acids. V was clipped by 4 bases and J by 0 bases, with 11 bases between them. The germline CDR1 and CDR2 sequences are SGHRS and YFSETQ. The chain's CDR3 is CASSQGGGAKNIQYF. Written as DNA, the CDR3 is TGCGCCAGCAGCCAGGGTGGGGGAGCCAAAAACATTCAGTACTTC. Drawing the rest from reference TRBV5-1 and TRBJ2-4, the complete variable domain is KAGVTQTPRYLIKTRGQQVTLSCSPISGHRSVSWYQQTPGQGLQFLFEYFSETQRNKGNFPGRFSGRQFSNSRSEMNVSTLELGDSALYLCASSQGGGAKNIQYFGAGTRLSVL.

V usage is TRBV5-1 and J usage is TRBJ2-1; perhaps TRBD1 as D (6 bases). Trimming took off 0 bases at V and 6 bases at J, with 13 bases between the two ends. The CDR3 spans 15 residues. Germline V gives CDR1 SGHRS, CDR2 YFSETQ. CDR3 loop: CASSLAGTSANEQFF. DNA of the CDR3: TGCGCCAGCAGCTTGGCCGGGACATCGGCCAATGAGCAGTTCTTC.